This TCR beta chain was recorded in a study of identical twins. This clonotype was found a few times. Its specificity is not known. MiXCR, applied by TCRdb to the 5' RACE reads, yields one record per CDR3 protein. The top ten clones hold about 0.3% of a sample with some 1,600,000 distinct CDR3 sequences, roughly a third of them seen once. Trimming pared 3 bases from V and 3 bases from J, leaving 12 bases between. CDR1 is MDHEN and CDR2 is SYDVKM in the germline V gene. The CDR3 is made up of 14 amino acids. Study results and caveats: Because invariant MAIT and iNKT cells could be present, zero-insertion analyses could be partly confounded.

This TCR came from a newborn girl in good health. V is TRBV28 and J is TRBJ2-7, with a weak D call TRBD1 (6 bases). Sequencing used cord blood. CDR3 loop: CASSFGRTVYEQYF. The CDR3 region has the DNA TGTGCCAGCAGTTTTGGTCGGACAGTCTACGAGCAGTACTTC.